Below are 11 T cell receptor beta chains sequenced from a single sample in a study of graft-versus-host responses after intestinal transplantation. The data were produced by immunoSEQ multiplex PCR, yet TCRdb's version contains in-frame clones alone and is incomplete. The table shows about 100,000 clones, with about nine tenths occurring only once. The antigens for these receptors are not known. The sample here was unstimulated CD4+ T cells sorted from spleen or lymph node cells, taken before transplant. Source of these receptors: a human donor who was the organ donor for an intestinal transplant.

On this clone itself: At the DNA level, this CDR3 is encoded by other sequences in the same sample as well. The rearrangement joins TRBV19 to TRBJ1-5; 7 bases fit TRBD1. In germline, CDR1 is LNHDA, CDR2 SQIVND (reference sequence). V shed 3 bases and J 4 bases; nucleotides not matched to a gene: 3. CDR3 length: 14 amino acids. The DNA for the CDR3 is TGTGCCAGTAGTATCGTGACAGGGAATCAGCCCCAGCATTTT. This codes for CASSIVTGNQPQHF.

V usage is TRBV9 and J usage is TRBJ2-2, with D possibly being TRBD1 (5 bases). With 0 bases removed from V and 1 base from J, the gap between germline ends came to 7 bases. The CDR3 sequence is 15 residues long. CDR1 SGDLS and CDR2 YYNGEE come from the germline V gene. Written as DNA, the CDR3 is TGTGCCAGCAGCGTAGAGGGGCTGAACACCGGGGAGCTGTTTTTT. Residues: CASSVEGLNTGELFF.

CDR3 region: CASSVLAGGPPVNNEQFF. DNA for the CDR3: TGTGCCAGCAGCGTACTAGCGGGGGGGCCGCCGGTAAACAATGAGCAGTTCTTC. The chain carries TRBV7-2 and TRBJ2-1, with 13 bases lining up with TRBD2. V lost 5 bases, J lost 5 bases, and 12 bases stayed unmatched. Per germline, CDR1 SGHTA and CDR2 FQGNSA. The CDR3 consists of 18 residues. The whole variable domain, remainder taken from reference TRBV7-2 and TRBJ2-1, is GAGVSQSPSNKVTEKGKDVELRCDPISGHTALYWYRQSLGQGLEFLIYFQGNSAPDKSGLPSDRFSAERTGGSVSTLTIQRTQQEDSAVYLCASSVLAGGPPVNNEQFFGPGTRLTVL.

The gene calls are TRBV5-8 and TRBJ1-2; no clear D gene. Trimming took 3 bases from V and 14 from J, leaving 5 bases between them. The germline V gene encodes CDR1 SGHTS and CDR2 YDEGEE. CDR3 length: 8 residues. The CDR3 bases are TGTGCCAGCAGCTCCGCGACCTTC. Translating it yields CASSSATF.

V gene TRBV27 combines with J gene TRBJ2-1; 7 nucleotides agree with TRBD1. The CDR3 covers 12 residues. With V trimmed by 7 bases and J by 15 bases, 12 bases remained unmatched. Germline V CDR1 and CDR2: MNHEY, SMNVEV (reference sequence). The CDR3 sequence: CASTTGQVEGFF. The CDR3, as DNA: TGTGCCAGCACGACCGGACAGGTTGAGGGGTTCTTC.

The V and J genes are TRBV2 and TRBJ2-5, with a weak D call TRBD1 (6 bases). This CDR3 contains 15 residues. Trimming removed 4 bases from V and 1 base from J, with 13 bases in between. Per the germline V gene, CDR1 is SNHLY and CDR2 is FYNNEI. The CDR3 coding sequence is TGTGCCAGCAGTGCATTGGGGGCGGTCCAAGAGACCCAGTACTTC. Its translation: CASSALGAVQETQYF.

The rearrangement uses TRBV4-2 and TRBJ2-5, with unresolved D. CDR1 and CDR2 (germline): LGHNA, YNFKEQ. The CDR3 is 11 amino acids. Trimming took 1 base from V and 7 from J, leaving 4 bases between them. The CDR3 loop is CASSQGATQYF. As DNA, the CDR3 is TGTGCCAGCAGCCAAGGCGCGACCCAGTACTTC.

The chain combines TRBV29-1 with TRBJ1-2; no reliable D call. CDR1 is SQVTM and CDR2 is ANQGSEA in the germline V gene. V was pared by 4 bases and J by 0 bases, with 9 bases between. This CDR3 contains 13 residues. CDR3 in DNA: TGCAGCGTTGGGTGGGGAGCTAACTATGGCTACACCTTC. It codes for CSVGWGANYGYTF.

V gene TRBV21-1 combines with J gene TRBJ1-2; the table's D call, TRBD1, has no DNA check behind it. TRBV21-1 is termed a pseudogene. The CDR3 contains 17 residues. DNA of the CDR3: TGTGCCAGCAGCACGGGACAGGGGGATAGCTTCAATCATGGCTACACCTTC. It yields the protein CASSTGQGDSFNHGYTF.

The sample holds one count of this clone. This chain connects TRBV4-1 to TRBJ2-7; the D gene is possibly TRBD2 (6 bases). CDR3 size: 14 residues. Germline loops: CDR1 MGHRA, CDR2 YSYEKL. The V end lost 4 bases, the J end lost 5 bases, and 15 bases lay between the germline ends. CDR3 in DNA: TGCGCCAGCAGCCTAGCGGACGATCGGAACGAGCAGTACTTC. Translating gives CASSLADDRNEQYF.

In its sample, this clone was seen once. The J gene is TRBJ2-3, the V gene TRBV7-3; 8 bases are a match to TRBD2. The ends lost 1 base at V and 4 bases at J; junction bases unmatched: 7. The CDR3 contains 16 residues. Germline V lookup: CDR1 SGHTA, CDR2 FQGTGA. The CDR3 sequence is CASSLRLAGKADTQYF. The CDR3 DNA sequence: TGTGCCAGCAGCTTAAGGTTAGCGGGGAAGGCAGATACGCAGTATTTT.